Included here is one T cell receptor beta chain sequence, with context. Its specificity is not known. This entry belongs to a study of T cell responses to AZD1222 COVID-19 vaccine. Data came from immunoSEQ multiplex PCR; TCRdb stores just in-frame clones and leaves some out. In the table there are roughly 110,000 clones, over 80% of which are singletons. Overall study results and limits: The number of AZD1222 recipients seropositive at baseline was only six. It was only after the peak T cell response that any repertoires were sampled. Across spike, vaccine-associated CD4 TCRs were found, dominant at 160-218 and 743-854.

Second doses at about 4 or about 12 weeks were pooled. The V and J ends lost 1 base and 2 bases, in that order; junction bases with no gene match: 2. The germline V gene encodes CDR1 LGHNT and CDR2 FRNRAP. CDR3 length: 15 residues. The specimen was peripheral blood, collected 28 days after the second AZD1222 dose. This TCR came from an adult who received the AZD1222 COVID-19 vaccine. The chain combines TRBV12-5 with TRBJ1-3, with 7 positions matching TRBD1. DNA of the CDR3: TGTGCTAGTGGTTTGGCGACAGGGACTGGAAACACCATATATTTT. This gives the protein CASGLATGTGNTIYF.